One sample yielded the 28 T cell receptor beta chains listed below, sequenced in a study of blood T cell repertoires in COVID-19 (dated by TCRdb to the early 2020s). The library was built by means of the immunoSEQ multiplex PCR assay. TCRdb mirrors the immuneACCESS table, restricted to in-frame sequences. Some clones are absent from its copies; in checked studies, under half trace to an unresolved V gene, and the reason for the others is unknown. Within this sample are around 330,000 clones, with over 75% of them counted one time only. The ten largest clonotypes hold approximately 8.8% of the sample. The sequenced material came from PBMCs or T cells enriched from blood (not recorded which). The receptors originated from a woman in her 40s who had recovered from COVID-19.

The rearrangement uses TRBV30 and TRBJ2-7; 8 positions agree with TRBD1. V was pared by 0 bases and J by 4 bases, with 8 bases of the junction left unmatched. Germline CDR1 is GTSNPN and CDR2 is SVGIG (reference sequence). There are 15 residues in the CDR3. CDR3 loop: CAWSVGAGGSYEQYF. The CDR3 bases are TGTGCCTGGAGTGTAGGGGCAGGGGGCTCGTACGAGCAGTACTTC.

With respect to this clone: This may be a read error: a much more frequent sequence differs by one nucleotide. The chain employs TRBV6-2 or TRBV6-3 and TRBJ2-5, with TRBD1 matching over 9 bases. The V gene end was trimmed by 6 bases and the J gene end by 5 bases; junction bases not matched to a gene: 4. Germline-derived CDR1 and CDR2 are MNHEY and SVGEGT. The CDR3 is 13 residues long. In DNA form, the CDR3 reads TGTGCCAGCAGCCCGACAGGGGGTGAGACCCAGTACTTC. Amino acid sequence: CASSPTGGETQYF.

This sequence joins TRBV28 and TRBJ1-3; 7 bases agree with TRBD1. The CDR3 spans 14 residues. Looked up from germline, CDR1 is MDHEN and CDR2 is SYDVKM. V lost 6 bases, J lost 1 base, and 3 bases stayed unmatched. This chain's CDR3 is CASSPQGSGNTIYF. DNA for the CDR3: TGTGCCAGCAGCCCACAGGGGTCTGGAAACACCATATATTTT.

This clone was seen once. This chain connects TRBV18 to TRBJ2-3; TRBD1 matches 8 bases. The CDR3 runs 15 residues. Looked up from germline, CDR1 is KGHSH and CDR2 is LQKENI. The junction had 7 bases not matched to a gene; V was cut back by 5 bases and J by 3 bases. CDR3 amino acids: CASSEDRVETDTQYF. The CDR3 region has the DNA TGTGCCAGCTCAGAGGACAGGGTGGAGACAGATACGCAGTATTTT. Full variable domain (outside the CDR3, taken from reference TRBV18 and TRBJ2-3): NAGVMQNPRHLVRRRGQEARLRCSPMKGHSHVYWYRQLPEEGLKFMVYLQKENIIDESGMPKERFSAEFPKEGPSILRIQQVVRGDSAAYFCASSEDRVETDTQYFGPGTRLTVL.

The chain is built from TRBV25-1 and TRBJ1-5; D is unresolved. Germline V gives CDR1 MGHDK, CDR2 SYGVNS. V was pared by 0 bases and J by 0 bases, with 3 bases between. CDR3 length: 14 amino acids. The CDR3, as DNA: TGTGCCAGCAGTGAATACTCTAGCAATCAGCCCCAGCATTTT. Amino acid sequence: CASSEYSSNQPQHF.

The rearrangement joins TRBV27 to TRBJ2-1; 11 bases line up with TRBD2. There are 15 residues in the CDR3. From germline, CDR1 is MNHEY and CDR2 SMNVEV (reference sequence). V gave up 5 bases and J gave up 2 bases; unmatched junction bases: 2. The CDR3 DNA reads as TGTGCCAGCAGTCCGACTAGCGGGGCCTACAATGAGCAGTTCTTC. Translating gives CASSPTSGAYNEQFF.

V and J are TRBV6-1 and TRBJ2-7, with 8 bases matching TRBD1. The CDR3 has 13 amino acids. Germline V gene data show CDR1 as MNHNS and CDR2 as SASEGT. The V segment lost 3 bases and the J segment 2 bases; nucleotides outside the gene matches: 0. The CDR3 region has the DNA TGTGCCAGCAGTGACAGGGGGCCCTACGAGCAGTACTTC. It specifies CASSDRGPYEQYF.

V and J are TRBV16 and TRBJ1-1; D is undetermined. V lost 0 bases and J 7 bases, leaving 9 bases between the germline ends. The CDR3 contains 13 residues. Germline CDR1 reads KGHSY; CDR2 reads FQNENV. The CDR3 loop reads CASSQSNGGEAFF. DNA for the CDR3: TGTGCCAGCAGCCAATCGAACGGAGGTGAAGCTTTCTTT. The full variable domain, completed using reference TRBV16 and TRBJ1-1, is GEEVAQTPKHLVRGEGQKAKLYCAPIKGHSYVFWYQQVLKNEFKFLISFQNENVFDETGMPKERFSAKCLPNSPCSLEIQATKLEDSAVYFCASSQSNGGEAFFGQGTRLTVV.

The chain employs TRBV29-1 and TRBJ2-1; TRBD2 might be the D (5 bases). The length of the CDR3 is 14 residues. Trimming pared 3 bases from V and 9 bases from J, leaving 18 bases between. Germline V gene lookup returns CDR1 SQVTM and CDR2 ANQGSEA. The CDR3 nucleotides read TGCAGCGTTGATCTTGGACCTGTCCGGGGTGAGCAGTTCTTC. Translated, it gives CSVDLGPVRGEQFF.

This sequence joins TRBV9 and TRBJ2-7; the match to TRBD2 covers 8 bases. The junction had 6 bases not matched to a gene; V was cut back by 4 bases and J by 0 bases. The CDR3 has 15 amino acids. Germline CDR1 SGDLS, CDR2 YYNGEE. The CDR3 protein is CASSPLSGDSYEQYF. The CDR3 nucleotides read TGTGCCAGCAGCCCCCTTAGCGGGGACTCCTACGAGCAGTACTTC.

V gene TRBV10-3 combines with J gene TRBJ1-5; 8 positions match TRBD1. Germline V gives CDR1 ENHRY, CDR2 SYGVKD. J lost 6 bases, V lost 0 bases, and 4 bases had no gene match. The CDR3 loop spans 15 amino acids. The CDR3 spells CAISESGQGVQPQHF. CDR3 in DNA: TGTGCCATCAGTGAGTCTGGACAGGGTGTTCAGCCCCAGCATTTT.

This clone was found a few times. The genes are TRBV7-2 and TRBJ2-3; the D gene is possibly TRBD1 (6 bases). The CDR3 loop spans 16 amino acids. Germline CDR1 reads SGHTA; CDR2 reads FQGNSA. The V end lost 5 bases, the J end lost 1 base, and 16 bases lay between the germline ends. CDR3 amino acids: CASSPQMAGGTDTQYF. CDR3 coding DNA: TGTGCCAGCAGCCCCCAGATGGCAGGGGGCACAGATACGCAGTATTTT. Full variable domain (outside the CDR3, taken from reference TRBV7-2 and TRBJ2-3): GAGVSQSPSNKVTEKGKDVELRCDPISGHTALYWYRQSLGQGLEFLIYFQGNSAPDKSGLPSDRFSAERTGGSVSTLTIQRTQQEDSAVYLCASSPQMAGGTDTQYFGPGTRLTVL.

The genes are TRBV28 and TRBJ1-4; TRBD1 aligns across 9 bases. The CDR3 runs to 16 residues. V was pared by 1 base and J by 8 bases, with 8 bases of the junction left unmatched. CDR1 is MDHEN, CDR2 SYDVKM, per germline. DNA of the CDR3: TGTGCCAGCAGTTTATCTCTACAGGGGGCGCGAGAAAAACTGTTTTTT. Translation gives CASSLSLQGAREKLFF.

This clone showed up just a few times. The rearrangement links TRBV5-6 to TRBJ2-7, with D perhaps matching TRBD2 (5 bases). This CDR3 has 15 amino acids. The germline gives CDR1 SGHDT, CDR2 YYEEEE. The germline V and J ends were trimmed by 4 bases and 4 bases, with 18 bases remaining between them. The DNA of the CDR3 is TGTGCCAGCAGCCCCCCGGGAACCCTCCTTTACGAGCAGTACTTC. This gives the protein CASSPPGTLLYEQYF. Supplemented by reference TRBV5-6 and TRBJ2-7, the full variable domain reads DAGVTQSPTHLIKTRGQQVTLRCSPKSGHDTVSWYQQALGQGPQFIFQYYEEEERQRGNFPDRFSGHQFPNYSSELNVNALLLGDSALYLCASSPPGTLLYEQYFGPGTRLTVT.

The gene calls are TRBV4-3 and TRBJ2-7, with 8 positions matching TRBD1. CDR1 and CDR2 from the germline V gene are LGHNA and YSLEER. J gave up 3 bases and V 4 bases, and 8 bases lay outside the gene matches. CDR3 length equals 15 residues. The CDR3 here is CASSPRQGSGYEQYF. CDR3 DNA: TGCGCCAGCAGCCCTAGACAGGGGTCAGGCTACGAGCAGTACTTC.

This clone was detected once. This chain links TRBV5-1 with TRBJ2-7, with 8 bases lining up with TRBD1. CDR1 and CDR2 from the germline V gene are SGHRS and YFSETQ. The CDR3 has 16 amino acids. After removal of 5 bases from V and 6 bases from J, the junction contained 16 bases not matched to a gene. This chain's CDR3 is CASRRWPGQGAGEQYF. The CDR3 DNA reads as TGCGCCAGCAGACGATGGCCGGGGCAGGGGGCTGGCGAGCAGTACTTC.

The chain is built from TRBV27 and TRBJ1-4; D possibly corresponds to TRBD1 (5 bases). The V end lost 3 bases, the J end lost 1 base, and 12 bases lay between the germline ends. Germline V gives CDR1 MNHEY, CDR2 SMNVEV (reference sequence). There are 16 residues in the CDR3. The CDR3 here is CASSFDPQGTNEKLFF. In DNA, the CDR3 is TGTGCCAGCAGTTTCGACCCTCAGGGAACTAATGAAAAACTGTTTTTT.

J is TRBJ2-7 and V is TRBV27; 10 bases are shared with TRBD1. CDR1 and CDR2 (germline): MNHEY, SMNVEV (reference sequence). Trimming took 4 bases from V and 5 from J; bases not matched to a gene: 8. This CDR3 comprises 15 residues. CDR3 nucleotide sequence: TGTGCCAGCAGTTCCCGGGACAGGGGTTACAACGAGCAGTACTTC. Protein: CASSSRDRGYNEQYF.

This clone was seen a single time. DNA of the CDR3: TGTGCCAGCAGCTTAGATCGGGGACAGGGAGAGACCCAGTACTTC. Its protein product is CASSLDRGQGETQYF. The J gene is TRBJ2-5, the V gene TRBV7-2; 9 bases align to TRBD1. The V segment lost 1 base and the J segment 4 bases; nucleotides outside the gene matches: 4. The CDR3 runs to 15 residues. CDR1 SGHTA and CDR2 FQGNSA come from the germline V gene. The complete variable domain, with remaining parts taken from reference TRBV7-2 and TRBJ2-5, reads GAGVSQSPSNKVTEKGKDVELRCDPISGHTALYWYRQSLGQGLEFLIYFQGNSAPDKSGLPSDRFSAERTGGSVSTLTIQRTQQEDSAVYLCASSLDRGQGETQYFGPGTRLLVL.

V and J are TRBV5-1 and TRBJ1-1; D is undetermined. Germline assignment: CDR1 SGHRS and CDR2 YFSETQ. The CDR3 is 14 amino acids. Deletions cut 2 bases from V and 1 base from J, with 9 bases between. The DNA for the CDR3 is TGCGCCAGCAGCTTCCCGAGTGAGAACACTGAAGCTTTCTTT. Encoded protein: CASSFPSENTEAFF.

Only one count was recorded for this clone. The chain joins TRBV18 to TRBJ2-7, with a weak D call TRBD1 (5 bases). CDR3 length: 14 amino acids. Trimming removed 0 bases from V and 5 bases from J, with 11 bases in between. Germline values: CDR1 KGHSH, CDR2 LQKENI. CDR3 coding DNA: TGTGCCAGCTCACCACCAACAGGCCCAAACGAGCAGTACTTC. Translated: CASSPPTGPNEQYF.

The genes are TRBV6-6 and TRBJ1-2; a weak D match, TRBD1 (6 bases). Trimming shortened V by 7 bases and J by 6 bases, and 15 bases separated the two germline ends. The CDR3 is 13 residues long. Germline V gives CDR1 MNHNY, CDR2 SVGAGI (reference sequence). CDR3 sequence reads: CASTPLQGHGYTF. CDR3 nucleotides: TGTGCCAGCACCCCTCTACAGGGACATGGCTACACCTTC.

This clone was seen once. The J gene is TRBJ2-4, the V gene TRBV14; 7 nucleotides match TRBD2. Looked up from germline, CDR1 is SGHDN and CDR2 is FVKESK. Germline trimming cut 4 bases from V and 14 bases from J; bases unmatched to any gene: 11. The CDR3 consists of 13 residues. CDR3 sequence (DNA): TGTGCCAGCAGCCCGCCCGGGACTATATTTAAGTACTTC. It yields the protein CASSPPGTIFKYF.

The V and J genes are TRBV7-2 and TRBJ2-5; D may be TRBD2 (5 bases). Germline V gene sequence: CDR1 SGHTA, CDR2 FQGNSA. The CDR3 is 13 amino acids. V was cut by 4 bases and J by 5 bases, with 11 bases left in between. DNA for the CDR3: TGTGCCAGCAGCTACGGATGGAGGGAGACCCAGTACTTC. It specifies CASSYGWRETQYF.

This chain uses TRBV7-9 with TRBJ1-1; D is unresolved. Germline CDR1 reads SEHNR; CDR2 reads FQNEAQ (reference sequence). The CDR3 spans 14 residues. Trimming took off 1 base at V and 8 bases at J, with 14 bases between the two ends. The DNA of the CDR3 is TGTGCCAGCAGCTTAGTGGAGGGTTTGGCAGAAGCTTTCTTT. Protein product: CASSLVEGLAEAFF. The full variable domain, in which reference TRBV7-9 and TRBJ1-1 provide the parts outside the CDR3, is DTGVSQNPRHKITKRGQNVTFRCDPISEHNRLYWYRQTLGQGPEFLTYFQNEAQLEKSRLLSDRFSAERPKGSFSTLEIQRTEQGDSAMYLCASSLVEGLAEAFFGQGTRLTVV.

Points on this clone: An end of the junction does not agree with germline; a read error may underlie this. The chain carries TRBV11-3 and TRBJ2-1; a possible D gene is TRBD2 (6 bases). The CDR3 has 15 residues. Germline CDR1 SGHNT, CDR2 YENEEA. The CDR3 spells CASSLEGTGGGEQFF. CDR3 DNA sequence: TGTGCCAGCAGCCTAGAGGGGACTGGGGGTGGTGAGCAGTTCTTC.

J is TRBJ2-1 and V is TRBV11-2, with 7 bases aligning to TRBD2. With V trimmed by 1 base and J by 7 bases, 10 bases remained unmatched. This CDR3 contains 16 residues. Germline V gene data show CDR1 as SGHAT and CDR2 as FQNNGV. CDR3: CASSLAPGAGRNEQFF. Here the CDR3 DNA reads TGTGCCAGCAGCTTAGCCCCTGGAGCGGGACGGAATGAGCAGTTCTTC.

V and J are TRBV7-2 and TRBJ1-5; D possibly corresponds to TRBD1 (6 bases). This CDR3 is 14 amino acids long. V was pared by 1 base and J by 5 bases, with 9 bases between. Germline V gene data show CDR1 as SGHTA and CDR2 as FQGNSA. The CDR3: CASSLESGDQPQHF. The CDR3 bases are TGTGCCAGCAGCTTAGAGTCAGGGGATCAGCCCCAGCATTTT.